These 24 T cell receptor beta chains originate from one sample sequenced in a study of T cells in Graves' hyperthyroidism and ophthalmopathy. The TCR beta CDR3 regions underwent amplification using RNA transcripts as the source. Initially, a first-round RT-PCR of the TCR CDR3 employed the HTBI primer set. TCRdb re-derived calls from the multiplex PCR reads in MiXCR, one entry per CDR3 protein. The sample holds around 200,000 distinct CDR3 sequences, around 17% seen once. Sequencing input: blood. The receptors stem from a middle-aged man with Graves' hyperthyroidism.

This clonotype was seen many times. The CDR3 coding sequence is TGTGCCAGCAGTTACGGGGGCAGATATGGCTACACCTTC. This gives the protein CASSYGGRYGYTF. The rearrangement uses TRBV6-6 and TRBJ1-2; D perhaps matches TRBD1 (6 bases). CDR1 MNHNY and CDR2 SVGAGI come from the germline V gene (reference sequence). The V gene lost 2 bases and the J gene lost 5 bases, with 9 bases spanning the gap. This CDR3 contains 13 residues.

This clonotype was detected many times. This chain links TRBV5-5 with TRBJ1-5; a possible D gene is TRBD1 (5 bases). The CDR3 length is 14 residues. V was cut by 2 bases and J by 3 bases, with 9 bases left in between. CDR1 and CDR2 (germline): SGHKS, YYEKEE (reference sequence). CDR3 residues: CASSFDSFNQPQHF. CDR3 bases: TGTGCCAGCAGCTTCGACAGCTTCAATCAGCCCCAGCATTTT.

Worth noting for this clonotype: A single base separates this from a much larger clone, so it may be a read error. The chain uses TRBV19 and TRBJ1-1; tentatively, D is TRBD1 (5 bases). CDR3 length: 15 residues. The V end was cut by 7 bases, the J end by 1 base, with 16 bases between. Germline-derived CDR1 and CDR2 are LNHDA and SQIVND (reference sequence). The CDR3 spells CASTPRGAGNTEAFF. The CDR3 coding sequence is TGTGCCAGTACCCCGAGGGGCGCTGGGAACACTGAAGCTTTCTTT. Filled out from reference TRBV19 and TRBJ1-1, the complete variable domain reads DGGITQSPKYLFRKEGQNVTLSCEQNLNHDAMYWYRQDPGQGLRLIYYSQIVNDFQKGDIAEGYSVSREKKESFPLTVTSAQKNPTAFYLCASTPRGAGNTEAFFGQGTRLTVV.

The gene calls are TRBV7-3 and TRBJ2-5, with 14 bases lining up with TRBD2. This CDR3 comprises 16 residues. V lost 5 bases, J lost 2 bases, and 4 bases stayed unmatched. In germline, CDR1 is SGHTA, CDR2 FQGTGA. The CDR3 region is CASSRLAGGIQETQYF. Written as DNA, the CDR3 is TGTGCCAGCAGCCGACTAGCGGGGGGGATACAAGAGACCCAGTACTTC.

The chain recombines TRBV29-1 with TRBJ1-2; no clear D. There are 12 residues in the CDR3. The germline gives CDR1 SQVTM, CDR2 ANQGSEA. With 1 base removed from V and 2 bases from J, the gap between germline ends came to 5 bases. The CDR3 nucleotides read TGCAGCGTTGAAGTTGAAAACTATGGCTACACCTTC. Translated: CSVEVENYGYTF.

Ten or more counts support this clonotype. This chain links TRBV7-8 with TRBJ2-2, with a possible D match to TRBD1 (5 bases). CDR1 and CDR2 (germline): SGHVS, FQNEAQ. Trimming shortened V by 3 bases and J by 1 base, and 15 bases separated the two germline ends. The CDR3 is 17 residues long. Here the CDR3 DNA reads TGTGCCAGCAGCTTTAACCTAGGGGTCTTGAACACCGGGGAGCTGTTTTTT. This sequence encodes CASSFNLGVLNTGELFF.

This clonotype occurred a few times. The gene calls are TRBV6-1 and TRBJ1-6; D uncertain. The V and J ends lost 10 bases and 9 bases respectively, with 13 bases between them. Germline values: CDR1 MNHNS, CDR2 SASEGT. CDR3 length: 12 amino acids. As DNA, the CDR3 is TGTGCCATCTCTCCCGGGTTTTCACCCCTCCACTTT. Translation: CAISPGFSPLHF.

Many counts were recorded for this clonotype. V gene TRBV20-1 combines with J gene TRBJ1-1; the D gene is possibly TRBD1 (5 bases). This CDR3 is built from 13 residues. CDR1 and CDR2 (germline): DFQATT, SNEGSKA (reference sequence). V gave up 3 bases and J gave up 1 base, with 9 bases separating them. CDR3 sequence: CSASPTGNTEAFF. CDR3 nucleotides: TGCAGTGCTAGTCCCACAGGGAACACTGAAGCTTTCTTT.

This clonotype came up a few times. The gene calls are TRBV28 and TRBJ1-5; perhaps TRBD1 as D (6 bases). V shed 6 bases and J shed 7 bases, with 25 bases lying between them. The germline CDR1 and CDR2 sequences are MDHEN and SYDVKM. This CDR3 comprises 17 residues. Here the CDR3 reads CASSSKWGRWGGQPQHF. The CDR3 DNA reads as TGTGCCAGCAGCTCAAAGTGGGGGCGGTGGGGGGGACAGCCCCAGCATTTT.

This clonotype was counted at least ten times. The chain combines TRBV19 with TRBJ2-2; TRBD2 matches at 10 bases. Germline-derived CDR1 and CDR2 are LNHDA and SQIVND (reference sequence). CDR3 length: 16 residues. Trimming took 7 bases from V and 7 from J; bases not matched to a gene: 12. The CDR3 region has the DNA TGTGCCAGTATGGTTCCTAGCGGGGGCAATTTCGGGGAGCTGTTTTTT. Amino acid sequence: CASMVPSGGNFGELFF.

There are many counts of this clonotype. The chain joins TRBV6-2 or TRBV6-3 to TRBJ2-1; TRBD2 matches 10 bases. V lost 6 bases to trimming and J lost 9 bases; unmatched junction nucleotides: 8. CDR3 size: 14 residues. Germline V gene lookup returns CDR1 MNHEY and CDR2 SVGEGT. The CDR3 is CASRNSGGRGEQFF. CDR3 nucleotides: TGTGCCAGCAGGAATAGCGGGGGGCGGGGTGAGCAGTTCTTC.

This clonotype was recorded many times. The chain links TRBV20-1 to TRBJ1-2; D possibly corresponds to TRBD1 (6 bases). Trimming left V 0 bases short and J 4 bases short, with 15 bases between. The CDR3 is 15 amino acids. CDR1 and CDR2 from the germline V gene are DFQATT and SNEGSKA (reference sequence). CDR3 in DNA: TGCAGTGCTAGAGATTCGCAGGGGAGGATCTATGGCTACACCTTC. Translated: CSARDSQGRIYGYTF.

This clonotype has ten or more counts. This chain uses TRBV5-1 with TRBJ2-5; 9 bases are a match to TRBD1. The CDR3 spans 15 residues. Per germline, CDR1 SGHRS and CDR2 YFSETQ. Losses at the gene ends were 0 bases for V and 7 bases for J; bases not matched to a gene: 7. The CDR3 sequence: CASSLALGQGVTQYF. CDR3 nucleotide sequence: TGCGCCAGCAGCTTGGCGTTGGGACAGGGAGTGACCCAGTACTTC. The complete variable domain, with remaining parts taken from reference TRBV5-1 and TRBJ2-5, reads KAGVTQTPRYLIKTRGQQVTLSCSPISGHRSVSWYQQTPGQGLQFLFEYFSETQRNKGNFPGRFSGRQFSNSRSEMNVSTLELGDSALYLCASSLALGQGVTQYFGPGTRLLVL.

This clonotype was counted ten times or more. The chain combines TRBV2 with TRBJ2-3; 7 nucleotides agree with TRBD1. Germline lookup yields CDR1 SNHLY and CDR2 FYNNEI. V lost 4 bases, J lost 1 base, and 5 bases stayed unmatched. The CDR3 runs to 15 residues. CDR3 DNA sequence: TGTGCCAGCAGTGGTAACAGGGGAGGCACAGATACGCAGTATTTT. This translates into CASSGNRGGTDTQYF.

Ten or more counts support this clonotype. V and J are TRBV30 and TRBJ1-6, with D uncertain. CDR1 and CDR2 from the germline V gene are GTSNPN and SVGIG (reference sequence). This CDR3 comprises 11 residues. The germline V and J ends were trimmed by 3 bases and 14 bases, with 11 bases remaining between them. The CDR3 coding sequence is TGTGCCTGGAGCCCGGGCTTGTCCCTCCACTTT. Protein sequence: CAWSPGLSLHF.

This clonotype has more than one count but fewer than ten. This chain uses TRBV6-6 with TRBJ1-1, with a tentative D call TRBD1 (5 bases). The CDR3 is 15 residues long. V lost 0 bases and J 5 bases, leaving 13 bases between the germline ends. Per the germline V gene, CDR1 is MNHNY and CDR2 is SVGAGI (reference sequence). In DNA, the CDR3 is TGTGCCAGCAGTTACTCGGAAGGGGCCCGGACTGAAGCTTTCTTT. Its translation is CASSYSEGARTEAFF.

This rearrangement joins TRBV6-1 to TRBJ2-7; TRBD2 is a possible D gene (6 bases). CDR1 is MNHNS and CDR2 is SASEGT in the germline V gene. The V end was cut by 8 bases, the J end by 5 bases, with 13 bases between. This CDR3 spans 12 amino acids. The CDR3 nucleotides read TGTGCCAGCTGGGGGGTTTTAAACGAGCAGTACTTC. It encodes CASWGVLNEQYF.

This clonotype appeared many times. The CDR3 DNA follows: TGCGCCAGCAGCTGGGGACTAGCGGGGGTTTACAATGAGCAGTTCTTC. Its translation: CASSWGLAGVYNEQFF. V gene TRBV5-1 combines with J gene TRBJ2-1, with TRBD2 identical over 14 bases. The CDR3 has 16 residues. Trimming at V came to 3 bases and at J to 4 bases, leaving 3 bases not matched to a gene. In germline, CDR1 is SGHRS, CDR2 YFSETQ. The whole variable domain, remainder taken from reference TRBV5-1 and TRBJ2-1, is KAGVTQTPRYLIKTRGQQVTLSCSPISGHRSVSWYQQTPGQGLQFLFEYFSETQRNKGNFPGRFSGRQFSNSRSEMNVSTLELGDSALYLCASSWGLAGVYNEQFFGPGTRLTVL.

The chain combines TRBV7-2 with TRBJ2-3; 11 bases match TRBD2. The CDR3 extends over 17 amino acids. Trimming removed 3 bases from V and 5 bases from J; junction bases left unmatched: 10. The germline gives CDR1 SGHTA, CDR2 FQGNSA. CDR3 sequence: CASSFPITSGGGDTQYF. CDR3 sequence (DNA): TGTGCCAGCAGCTTCCCTATCACTAGCGGGGGTGGAGATACGCAGTATTTT.

Ten or more counts support this clonotype. The chain is built from TRBV18 and TRBJ1-3; the match to TRBD1 covers 7 bases. CDR1 KGHSH and CDR2 LQKENI come from the germline V gene. The CDR3 extends over 15 amino acids. J lost 5 bases, V lost 3 bases, and 7 bases had no gene match. The CDR3 is CASSPGTDTRNTIYF. The DNA for the CDR3 is TGTGCCAGCTCACCCGGGACAGACACCCGAAACACCATATATTTT.

This clonotype was seen at least ten times. The rearrangement links TRBV12-3 or TRBV12-4 to TRBJ2-1; 8 bases align to TRBD1. This CDR3 has 17 residues. J lost 8 bases, V lost 4 bases, and 16 bases had no gene match. This CDR3 is CASSSSLGPGGLDEQFF. The CDR3 region has the DNA TGTGCCAGCAGTTCCTCCCTTGGTCCAGGGGGCTTGGATGAGCAGTTCTTC.

Remarks on this clonotype: A much larger clone sits a single nucleotide away, making a read error possible. The gene calls are TRBV7-2 and TRBJ1-5; no definite D call. The CDR3 totals 14 residues. Trimming removed 1 base at V and 7 bases at J, with 11 bases between. CDR1 SGHTA and CDR2 FQGNSA come from the germline V gene. CDR3 residues: CASSLVLGYQPQHF. In nucleotides, the CDR3 is TGTGCCAGCAGCTTAGTTTTAGGGTACCAGCCCCAGCATTTT.

The chain is built from TRBV25-1 and TRBJ2-6; D gene uncertain. Trimming stripped 1 base from V and 2 bases from J, with 6 bases between. CDR3 size: 15 residues. Germline values: CDR1 MGHDK, CDR2 SYGVNS. The CDR3 sequence is CASSEWVAGANVLTF. The CDR3 DNA reads as TGTGCCAGCAGTGAATGGGTGGCTGGGGCCAACGTCCTGACTTTC.

The chain joins TRBV2 to TRBJ1-5; 7 positions agree with TRBD1. The CDR3 length is 14 residues. J was trimmed by 3 bases and V by 6 bases; bases with no gene match: 5. CDR1 and CDR2 (germline): SNHLY, FYNNEI. The CDR3 nucleotides read TGTGCCAGCAGCCCCGACAGGGCCAATCAGCCCCAGCATTTT. It encodes CASSPDRANQPQHF.